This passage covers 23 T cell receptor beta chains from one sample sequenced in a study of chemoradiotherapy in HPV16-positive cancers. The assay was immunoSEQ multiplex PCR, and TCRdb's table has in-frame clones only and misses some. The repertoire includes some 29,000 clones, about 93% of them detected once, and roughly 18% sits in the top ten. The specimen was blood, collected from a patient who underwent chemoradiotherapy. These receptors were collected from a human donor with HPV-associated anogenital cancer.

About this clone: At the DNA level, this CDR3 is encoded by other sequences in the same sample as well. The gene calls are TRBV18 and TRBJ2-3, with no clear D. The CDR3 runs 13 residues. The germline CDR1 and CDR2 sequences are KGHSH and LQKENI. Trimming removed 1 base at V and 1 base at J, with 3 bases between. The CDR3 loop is CASSPRGTDTQYF. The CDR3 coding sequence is TGTGCCAGCTCACCACGGGGCACAGATACGCAGTATTTT.

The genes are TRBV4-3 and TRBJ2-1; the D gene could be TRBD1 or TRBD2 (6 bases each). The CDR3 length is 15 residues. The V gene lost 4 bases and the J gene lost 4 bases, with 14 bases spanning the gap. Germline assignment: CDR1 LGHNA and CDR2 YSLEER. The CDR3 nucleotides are TGCGCCAGCAGCCGCGGGACACCGTCTTACAATGAGCAGTTCTTC. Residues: CASSRGTPSYNEQFF.

This CDR3 is CASSLTQGPNTEAFF. The CDR3 bases are TGTGCCAGCAGCTTAACCCAGGGACCGAACACTGAAGCTTTCTTT. The chain carries TRBV7-3 and TRBJ1-1; D is possibly TRBD1 (5 bases). Trimming cost V 0 bases and J 1 base, with 9 bases left between them. Germline V lookup: CDR1 SGHTA, CDR2 FQGTGA. The CDR3 consists of 15 residues.

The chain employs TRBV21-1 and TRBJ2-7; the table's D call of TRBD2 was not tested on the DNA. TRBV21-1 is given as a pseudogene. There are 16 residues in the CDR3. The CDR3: CASSIEGLHQPYEQYF. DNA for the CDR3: TGTGCCAGCAGCATAGAGGGACTTCATCAACCCTACGAGCAGTACTTC.

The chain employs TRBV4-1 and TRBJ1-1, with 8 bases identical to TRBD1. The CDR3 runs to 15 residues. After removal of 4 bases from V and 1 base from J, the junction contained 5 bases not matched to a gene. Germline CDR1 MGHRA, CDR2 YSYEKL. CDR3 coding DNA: TGCGCCAGCAGCCTTGGGACAGGCGAGAACACTGAAGCTTTCTTT. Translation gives CASSLGTGENTEAFF.

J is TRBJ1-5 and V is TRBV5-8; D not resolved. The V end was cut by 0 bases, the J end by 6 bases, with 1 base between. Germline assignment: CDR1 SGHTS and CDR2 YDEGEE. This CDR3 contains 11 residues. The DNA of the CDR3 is TGTGCCAGCAGCTTGGTTCAGCCCCAGCATTTT. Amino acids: CASSLVQPQHF.

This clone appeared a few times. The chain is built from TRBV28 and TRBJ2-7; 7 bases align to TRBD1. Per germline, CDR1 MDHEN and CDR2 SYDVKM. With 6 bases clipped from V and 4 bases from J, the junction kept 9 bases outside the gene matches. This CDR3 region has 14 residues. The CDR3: CASRAPGGRYEQYF. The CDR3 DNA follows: TGTGCCAGCAGGGCCCCAGGGGGAAGGTACGAGCAGTACTTC.

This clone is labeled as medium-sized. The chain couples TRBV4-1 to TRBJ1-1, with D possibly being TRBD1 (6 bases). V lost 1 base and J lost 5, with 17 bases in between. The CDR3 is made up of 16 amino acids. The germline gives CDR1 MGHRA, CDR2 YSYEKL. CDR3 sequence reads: CASSQAPQGRWTEAFF. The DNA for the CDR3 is TGCGCCAGCAGCCAAGCCCCCCAGGGGCGGTGGACTGAAGCTTTCTTT.

The CDR3 loop reads CASSQRDRGILYF. CDR3 DNA: TGCGCCAGCAGCCAGAGAGACAGGGGGATACTATATTTT. The chain has TRBV4-1 and TRBJ2-3; 9 bases agree with TRBD1. After removal of 3 bases from V and 15 bases from J, the junction contained 10 bases not matched to a gene. CDR3 length equals 13 residues. Germline CDR1 and CDR2: MGHRA and YSYEKL.

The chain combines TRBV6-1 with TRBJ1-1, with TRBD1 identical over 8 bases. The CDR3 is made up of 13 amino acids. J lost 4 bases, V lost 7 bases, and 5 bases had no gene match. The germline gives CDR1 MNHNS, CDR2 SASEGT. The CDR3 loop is CASNRQGSTEAFF. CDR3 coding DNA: TGTGCCAGCAACCGACAGGGGAGCACTGAAGCTTTCTTT.

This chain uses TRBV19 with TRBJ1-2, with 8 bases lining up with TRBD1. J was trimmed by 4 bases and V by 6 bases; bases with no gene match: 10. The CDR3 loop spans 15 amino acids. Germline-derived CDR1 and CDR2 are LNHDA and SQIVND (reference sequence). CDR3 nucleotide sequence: TGTGCCAGTAGCTCGGTGCAGGGGGCATCCTATGGCTACACCTTC. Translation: CASSSVQGASYGYTF. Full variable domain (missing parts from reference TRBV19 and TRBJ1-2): DGGITQSPKYLFRKEGQNVTLSCEQNLNHDAMYWYRQDPGQGLRLIYYSQIVNDFQKGDIAEGYSVSREKKESFPLTVTSAQKNPTAFYLCASSSVQGASYGYTFGSGTRLTVV.

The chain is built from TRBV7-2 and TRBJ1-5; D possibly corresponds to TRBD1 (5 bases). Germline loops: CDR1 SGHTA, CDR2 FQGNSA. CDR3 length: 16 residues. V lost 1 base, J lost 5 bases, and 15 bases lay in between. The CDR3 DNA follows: TGTGCCAGCAGCTTAGGTGCGGGGGTTGGTGATCAGCCCCAGCATTTT. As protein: CASSLGAGVGDQPQHF.

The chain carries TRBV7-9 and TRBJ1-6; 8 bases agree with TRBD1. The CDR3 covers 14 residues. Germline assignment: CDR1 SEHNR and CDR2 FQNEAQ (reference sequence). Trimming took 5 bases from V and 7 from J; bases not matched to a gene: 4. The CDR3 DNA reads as TGTGCCAGCAGCGCCGGGACAGGCAATTCACCCCTCCACTTT. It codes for CASSAGTGNSPLHF.

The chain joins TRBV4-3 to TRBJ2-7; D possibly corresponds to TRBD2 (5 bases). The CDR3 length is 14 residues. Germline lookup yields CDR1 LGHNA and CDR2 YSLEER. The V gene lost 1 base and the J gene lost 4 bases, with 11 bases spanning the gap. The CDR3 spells CASSQGGGDYEQYF. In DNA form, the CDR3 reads TGCGCCAGCAGCCAAGGTGGAGGAGATTACGAGCAGTACTTC.

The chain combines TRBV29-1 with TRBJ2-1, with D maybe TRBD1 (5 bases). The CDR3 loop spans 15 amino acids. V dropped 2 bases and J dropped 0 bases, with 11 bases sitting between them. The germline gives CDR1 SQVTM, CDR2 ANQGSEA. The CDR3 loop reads CSVELQESSYNEQFF. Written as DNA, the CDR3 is TGCAGCGTTGAACTACAGGAGAGCTCCTACAATGAGCAGTTCTTC.

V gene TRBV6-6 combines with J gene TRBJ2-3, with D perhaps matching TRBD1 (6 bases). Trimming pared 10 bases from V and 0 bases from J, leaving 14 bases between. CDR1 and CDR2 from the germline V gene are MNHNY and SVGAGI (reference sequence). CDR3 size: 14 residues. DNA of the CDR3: TGTGCCACCAGGGGAAGTGCTAGCACAGATACGCAGTATTTT. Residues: CATRGSASTDTQYF.

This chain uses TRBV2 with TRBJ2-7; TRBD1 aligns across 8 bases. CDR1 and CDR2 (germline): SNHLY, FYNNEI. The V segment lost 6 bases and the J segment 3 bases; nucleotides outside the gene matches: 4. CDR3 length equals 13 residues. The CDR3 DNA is TGTGCCAGCAGCCTAGGGACAGGCTACGAGCAGTACTTC. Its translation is CASSLGTGYEQYF.

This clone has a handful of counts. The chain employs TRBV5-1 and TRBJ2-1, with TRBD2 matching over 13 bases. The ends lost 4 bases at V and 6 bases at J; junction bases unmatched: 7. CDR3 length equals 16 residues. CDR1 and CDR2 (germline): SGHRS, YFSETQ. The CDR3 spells CASSGGGLAGSNEQFF. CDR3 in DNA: TGCGCCAGCAGCGGGGGGGGACTAGCGGGGTCCAATGAGCAGTTCTTC.

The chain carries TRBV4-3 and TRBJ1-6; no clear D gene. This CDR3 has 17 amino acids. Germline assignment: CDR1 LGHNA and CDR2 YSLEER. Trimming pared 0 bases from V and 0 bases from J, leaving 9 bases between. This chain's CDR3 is CASSQERPSSYNSPLHF. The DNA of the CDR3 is TGCGCCAGCAGCCAAGAGCGACCGAGCTCCTATAATTCACCCCTCCACTTT.

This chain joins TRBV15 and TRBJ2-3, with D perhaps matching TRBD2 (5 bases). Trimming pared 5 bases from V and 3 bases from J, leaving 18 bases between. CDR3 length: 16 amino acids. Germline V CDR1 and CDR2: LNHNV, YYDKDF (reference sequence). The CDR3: CATSARGSDLTDTQYF. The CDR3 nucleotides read TGTGCCACCAGCGCAAGAGGGTCGGATCTGACAGATACGCAGTATTTT.

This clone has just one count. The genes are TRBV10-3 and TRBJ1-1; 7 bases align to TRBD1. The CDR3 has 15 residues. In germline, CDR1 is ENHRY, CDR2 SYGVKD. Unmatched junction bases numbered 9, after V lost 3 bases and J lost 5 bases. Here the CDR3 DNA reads TGTGCCATCAGTGATCGAGGGGGCGCGGGAACTGAAGCTTTCTTT. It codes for CAISDRGGAGTEAFF.

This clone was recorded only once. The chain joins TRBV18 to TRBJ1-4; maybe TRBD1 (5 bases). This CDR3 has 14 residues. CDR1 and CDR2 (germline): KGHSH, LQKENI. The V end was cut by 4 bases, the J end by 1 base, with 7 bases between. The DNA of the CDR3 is TGTGCCAGCTCACTGACAGTAACTAATGAAAAACTGTTTTTT. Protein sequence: CASSLTVTNEKLFF.

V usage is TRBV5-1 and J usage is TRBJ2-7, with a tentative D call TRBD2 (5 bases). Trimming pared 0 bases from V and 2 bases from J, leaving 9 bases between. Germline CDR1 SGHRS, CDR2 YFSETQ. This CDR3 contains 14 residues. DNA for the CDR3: TGCGCCAGCAGCTTGGCCGGGGAGACCTACGAGCAGTACTTC. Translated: CASSLAGETYEQYF. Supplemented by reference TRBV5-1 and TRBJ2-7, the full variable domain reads KAGVTQTPRYLIKTRGQQVTLSCSPISGHRSVSWYQQTPGQGLQFLFEYFSETQRNKGNFPGRFSGRQFSNSRSEMNVSTLELGDSALYLCASSLAGETYEQYFGPGTRLTVT.